Each of the 22 T cell receptor beta chains below was sequenced from the same sample in a study of cytomegalovirus exposure and HLA in healthy donors. Assay: immunoSEQ multiplex PCR; the TCRdb copy retains only in-frame clones and omits some. The sample lists 120,000 to 150,000 clones; approximately 86% were seen once. Sequencing was performed on PBMCs. These TCRs come from a man between 18 and 35 years old in good health and CMV-seropositive.

The V call is TRBV7-8, the J call TRBJ1-2; TRBD1 aligns across 10 bases. The CDR3 totals 15 residues. Germline V gene sequence: CDR1 SGHVS, CDR2 FQNEAQ. J gave up 6 bases and V 4 bases, and 8 bases lay outside the gene matches. Written as DNA, the CDR3 is TGTGCCAGCAGCTCCCGGGACAGGGGATTAAATGGCTACACCTTC. Its protein product is CASSSRDRGLNGYTF.

The rearrangement uses TRBV6-5 and TRBJ1-4, with D perhaps matching TRBD1 (5 bases). Germline V gene sequence: CDR1 MNHEY, CDR2 SVGAGI. V lost 7 bases and J lost 6, with 12 bases in between. The CDR3 has 13 amino acids. The CDR3 region has the DNA TGTGCCAGCAAGATCCTAGGGGATGAAAAACTGTTTTTT. It is translated as CASKILGDEKLFF.

The chain links TRBV6-5 to TRBJ1-1; 7 bases are a match to TRBD1. This CDR3 spans 16 amino acids. CDR1 and CDR2 (germline): MNHEY, SVGAGI. Germline trimming cut 2 bases from V and 5 bases from J; bases unmatched to any gene: 11. This CDR3 is CASSYKQGPSLTEAFF. DNA for the CDR3: TGTGCCAGCAGTTACAAACAGGGGCCCTCGTTAACTGAAGCTTTCTTT.

The rearrangement uses TRBV7-9 and TRBJ2-7, with 7 bases aligning to TRBD1. This CDR3 region has 15 residues. The J segment lost 4 bases and the V segment lost 5 bases, leaving 11 bases of the junction unmatched. The germline V gene encodes CDR1 SEHNR and CDR2 FQNEAQ (reference sequence). CDR3: CASSRPGQSGYEQYF. CDR3 coding DNA: TGTGCCAGCAGCCGTCCGGGACAGTCAGGATACGAGCAGTACTTC.

The table lists this clone with a count of one. The genes are TRBV18 and TRBJ2-1; tentatively, D is TRBD2 (6 bases). The CDR3 is 13 residues long. Trimming stripped 2 bases from V and 6 bases from J, with 8 bases between. Germline CDR1 reads KGHSH; CDR2 reads LQKENI. The CDR3 DNA follows: TGTGCCAGCTCACCATCCGGGAGCAATGAGCAGTTCTTC. Translating it yields CASSPSGSNEQFF.

The chain uses TRBV7-9 and TRBJ1-1, with a weak D call TRBD1 (6 bases). The CDR3 has 14 amino acids. The germline V gene has CDR1 SEHNR and CDR2 FQNEAQ (reference sequence). V was trimmed by 3 bases and J by 5 bases, leaving 13 bases between them. The CDR3 DNA reads TGTGCCAGCAGCTTCCGGGAGGGGGTGACTGAAGCTTTCTTT. Protein sequence: CASSFREGVTEAFF.

The genes are TRBV12-5 and TRBJ1-1; no clear D. V was trimmed by 3 bases and J by 1 base, leaving 9 bases between them. This CDR3 has 14 residues. The germline gives CDR1 LGHNT, CDR2 FRNRAP. CDR3 DNA: TGTGCTAGTGGTTTAGAGGGATCGAACACTGAAGCTTTCTTT. Amino acids: CASGLEGSNTEAFF.

This chain uses TRBV14 with TRBJ1-1; 7 bases fit TRBD1. The germline V gene encodes CDR1 SGHDN and CDR2 FVKESK. This CDR3 is 14 amino acids long. Losses at the gene ends were 2 bases for V and 6 bases for J; bases not matched to a gene: 6. The CDR3 loop is CASSQWGQSAEAFF. The CDR3 DNA sequence: TGTGCCAGCAGCCAATGGGGACAGTCGGCTGAAGCTTTCTTT.

The J gene is TRBJ1-1, the V gene TRBV27; 8 nucleotides line up with TRBD1. Losses at the gene ends were 2 bases for V and 11 bases for J; bases not matched to a gene: 7. This CDR3 has 13 residues. CDR1 and CDR2 (germline): MNHEY, SMNVEV (reference sequence). In DNA, the CDR3 is TGTGCCAGCAGTTTAGCCAGGGGGCTAGCGGCTTTCTTT. Its protein product is CASSLARGLAAFF.

The chain is built from TRBV5-1 and TRBJ2-2, with 9 positions matching TRBD2. Germline CDR1 SGHRS, CDR2 YFSETQ. The V and J ends lost 2 bases and 4 bases, in that order; junction bases with no gene match: 0. This CDR3 has 14 residues. The CDR3 nucleotides read TGCGCCAGCAGCTTTAGCGGGGGCACCGGGGAGCTGTTTTTT. Protein product: CASSFSGGTGELFF.

The chain carries TRBV5-4 and TRBJ2-3, with a weak D call TRBD2 (5 bases). The ends were cut back, 4 bases at V and 4 bases at J, with 7 bases in the middle. The V gene's germline CDR1 is SGHNT and CDR2 YYREEE (reference sequence). There are 12 residues in the CDR3. CDR3 DNA sequence: TGTGCCAGCAGCGAGGGCGCAGATACGCAGTATTTT. This translates into CASSEGADTQYF.

In DNA form, the CDR3 reads TGTGCCAGCAGCCCCAGAACGGGACTCTACAATGAGCAGTTCTTC. The encoded protein is CASSPRTGLYNEQFF. The chain recombines TRBV11-2 with TRBJ2-1; TRBD2 might be the D (6 bases). The CDR3 contains 15 residues. V was clipped by 5 bases and J by 3 bases, with 14 bases between them. The germline V gene has CDR1 SGHAT and CDR2 FQNNGV.

V usage is TRBV5-4 and J usage is TRBJ2-7; no reliable D call. V lost 1 base and J 7 bases, leaving 12 bases between the germline ends. Germline lookup yields CDR1 SGHNT and CDR2 YYREEE (reference sequence). The CDR3 loop spans 13 amino acids. CDR3 residues: CASSLPGLEEQYF. DNA of the CDR3: TGTGCCAGCAGCTTGCCAGGTTTAGAGGAGCAGTACTTC.

The CDR3 protein is CAWSVGPAGEKLFF. The DNA for the CDR3 is TGTGCCTGGAGTGTAGGGCCAGCGGGGGAAAAACTGTTTTTT. This chain connects TRBV30 to TRBJ1-4; D gene uncertain. Germline V gene lookup returns CDR1 GTSNPN and CDR2 SVGIG (reference sequence). The germline V and J ends were trimmed by 0 bases and 8 bases, with 13 bases remaining between them. The CDR3 covers 14 residues.

This clone is a singleton in its sample. The rearrangement uses TRBV7-8 and TRBJ1-4; the D gene is possibly TRBD1 (6 bases). The length of the CDR3 is 16 residues. Germline CDR1 SGHVS, CDR2 FQNEAQ. The V gene lost 1 base and the J gene lost 2 bases, with 11 bases spanning the gap. The CDR3 loop reads CASSLGGGGTNEKLFF. The CDR3 DNA reads TGTGCCAGCAGCTTAGGTGGTGGGGGCACTAATGAAAAACTGTTTTTT.

The rearrangement joins TRBV19 to TRBJ2-7; tentatively, D is TRBD1 (6 bases). The CDR3 is made up of 15 amino acids. V gave up 3 bases and J gave up 4 bases, with 16 bases separating them. The V gene's germline CDR1 is LNHDA and CDR2 SQIVND (reference sequence). CDR3 sequence: CASSIRGQGRYEQYF. DNA of the CDR3: TGTGCCAGTAGTATCAGGGGCCAGGGTCGGTACGAGCAGTACTTC.

The CDR3 nucleotides are TGCGCCAGCAGCTTGGAACAGGGGGCGCACGCAGATACGCAGTATTTT. This encodes CASSLEQGAHADTQYF. The V and J genes are TRBV5-1 and TRBJ2-3; 9 bases are shared with TRBD1. The CDR3 is 16 amino acids. Germline CDR1 reads SGHRS; CDR2 reads YFSETQ. V trimming: 0 bases; J trimming: 4 bases; junction bases outside the gene matches: 6.

The rearrangement uses TRBV5-8 and TRBJ2-7, with 7 bases aligning to TRBD1. The CDR3 has 16 residues. J lost 0 bases, V lost 3 bases, and 9 bases had no gene match. Germline CDR1 reads SGHTS; CDR2 reads YDEGEE. The CDR3: CASSWGTGQISYEQYF. As DNA, the CDR3 is TGTGCCAGCAGCTGGGGAACGGGACAGATCTCCTACGAGCAGTACTTC.

The chain couples TRBV6-1 to TRBJ1-3; maybe TRBD1 (5 bases). The germline V gene encodes CDR1 MNHNS and CDR2 SASEGT. Trimming removed 2 bases from V and 2 bases from J, with 10 bases in between. The CDR3 covers 15 residues. CDR3 loop: CASSELAGTGNTIYF. The CDR3 DNA follows: TGTGCCAGCAGTGAATTGGCAGGGACTGGAAACACCATATATTTT.

The rearrangement joins TRBV15 to TRBJ1-5, with D possibly matching TRBD1 (5 bases). The V end lost 2 bases, the J end lost 0 bases, and 8 bases lay between the germline ends. From germline, CDR1 is LNHNV and CDR2 YYDKDF (reference sequence). This CDR3 region has 15 residues. CDR3 in amino acids: CATSRLQVSNQPQHF. The CDR3 nucleotides are TGTGCCACCAGCAGACTACAGGTTAGCAATCAGCCCCAGCATTTT.

V is TRBV2 and J is TRBJ2-1; D gene uncertain. The V gene lost 9 bases and the J gene lost 4 bases, with 10 bases spanning the gap. The CDR3 loop spans 12 amino acids. CDR1 and CDR2 (germline): SNHLY, FYNNEI. CDR3 loop: CASHTPYNEQFF. In nucleotides, the CDR3 is TGTGCCAGTCACACACCATACAATGAGCAGTTCTTC.

This sequence joins TRBV7-9 and TRBJ1-4; possibly TRBD1 for D (5 bases). The CDR3 is made up of 16 amino acids. V lost 2 bases and J 8 bases, leaving 18 bases between the germline ends. In germline, CDR1 is SEHNR, CDR2 FQNEAQ (reference sequence). DNA for the CDR3: TGTGCCAGCAGCTTAATTCATCAGGGAGGGGAAGAAAAACTGTTTTTT. It yields the protein CASSLIHQGGEEKLFF. The full variable domain, rest sourced from reference TRBV7-9 and TRBJ1-4, is DTGVSQNPRHKITKRGQNVTFRCDPISEHNRLYWYRQTLGQGPEFLTYFQNEAQLEKSRLLSDRFSAERPKGSFSTLEIQRTEQGDSAMYLCASSLIHQGGEEKLFFGSGTQLSVL.